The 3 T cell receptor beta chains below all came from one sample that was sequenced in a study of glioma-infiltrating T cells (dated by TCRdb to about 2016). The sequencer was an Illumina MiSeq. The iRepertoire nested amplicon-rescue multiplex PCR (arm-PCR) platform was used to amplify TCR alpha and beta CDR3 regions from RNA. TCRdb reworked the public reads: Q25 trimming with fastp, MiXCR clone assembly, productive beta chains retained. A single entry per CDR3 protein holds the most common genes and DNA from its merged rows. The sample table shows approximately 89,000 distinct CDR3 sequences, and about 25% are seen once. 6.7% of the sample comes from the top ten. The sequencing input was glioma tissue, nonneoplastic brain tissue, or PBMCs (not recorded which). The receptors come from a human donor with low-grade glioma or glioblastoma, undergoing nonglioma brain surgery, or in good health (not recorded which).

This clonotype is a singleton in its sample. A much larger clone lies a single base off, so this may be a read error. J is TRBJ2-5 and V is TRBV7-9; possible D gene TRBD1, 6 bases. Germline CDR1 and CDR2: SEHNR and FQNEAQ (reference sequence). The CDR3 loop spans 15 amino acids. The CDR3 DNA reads TGTGCCAGCAGCTTGGCCAGGCAGGGGCAAGAGACCAAGTACTTC. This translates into CASSLARQGQETKYF.

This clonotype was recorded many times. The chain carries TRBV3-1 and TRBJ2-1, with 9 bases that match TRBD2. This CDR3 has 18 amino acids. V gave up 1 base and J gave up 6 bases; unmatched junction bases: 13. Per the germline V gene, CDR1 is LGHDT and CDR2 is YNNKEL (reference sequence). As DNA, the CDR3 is TGTGCCAGCAGCCAAGCGAACCCCGGGACTAGCTTTCCCAATGAGCAGTTCTTC. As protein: CASSQANPGTSFPNEQFF.

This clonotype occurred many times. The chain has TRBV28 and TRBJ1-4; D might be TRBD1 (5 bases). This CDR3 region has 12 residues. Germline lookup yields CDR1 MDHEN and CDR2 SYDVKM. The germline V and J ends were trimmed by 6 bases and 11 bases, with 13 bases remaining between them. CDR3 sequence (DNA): TGTGCCAGCAGGTCCTTGGGGACTAAACTGTTTTTT. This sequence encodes CASRSLGTKLFF.